This entry is about one TCR beta chain. Its antigen is still unknown. This table comes from immunoSEQ multiplex PCR, and its TCRdb copy is limited to in-frame clones, with some not included. The sample includes 75,000 to 95,000 clones, around 83% of them seen just once. The data stem from a study of T cell responses to AZD1222 COVID-19 vaccine. For the study at large: Combined were second doses at about 4 or about 12 weeks. Study results and limitations: Repertoires in all cases were sampled only once the peak T cell response had passed.

Trimming took 6 bases from V and 7 from J, leaving 15 bases between them. This CDR3 has 12 residues. Germline V CDR1 and CDR2: GTSNPN, SVGIG (reference sequence). This clonotype originated in an adult in good health. The sequenced sample was peripheral blood, obtained on day 0 of AZD1222 vaccination. This chain uses TRBV30 with TRBJ2-5; tentative D call: TRBD1 (5 bases). CDR3 sequence reads: CACSRERLTQYF. Written as DNA, the CDR3 is TGTGCCTGTAGCAGGGAAAGATTGACCCAGTACTTC. Complete variable domain (other parts from reference TRBV30 and TRBJ2-5): SQTIHQWPATLVQPVGSPLSLECTVEGTSNPNLYWYRQAAGRGLQLLFYSVGIGQISSEVPQNLSASRPQDRQFILSSKKLLLSDSGFYLCACSRERLTQYFGPGTRLLVL.